This T cell receptor beta chain was captured in a study of blood T cell repertoires in COVID-19. The CDR3 totals 16 residues. CDR1 SGDLS and CDR2 YYNGEE come from the germline V gene. V was shortened by 0 bases and J by 3 bases, with 15 bases between the two germline ends. Those enrolled, adults aged 18 to 89 years, came from about two dozen US areas. The repertoire was sequenced with immunoSEQ multiplex PCR; TCRdb's copy has only in-frame clones and lacks some. The sample includes approximately 300,000 clones, roughly 90% of them seen just once. The chain has TRBV9 and TRBJ1-1; D not resolved. This TCR was sampled from a woman in her 30s who had been exposed to COVID-19. The material sequenced was PBMCs or T cells enriched from blood (not recorded which). CDR3 amino acids: CASSVGVSRGYTEAFF. The CDR3 DNA follows: TGTGCCAGCAGCGTAGGGGTGAGCCGGGGATACACTGAAGCTTTCTTT.